A selection of T cell receptor beta chains follows, all from one sample in a study of TIL therapy for anti-PD-1-resistant metastatic lung cancer. Sequencing used immunoSEQ multiplex PCR; TCRdb keeps in-frame clones, though not all of them. The sample lists about 49,000 clones, roughly 78% occurring once. The starting material was blood, obtained at baseline. The receptors were sampled from a man between 65 and 85 years old with non-small cell lung cancer. The CDR3 runs from the conserved cysteine through the conserved F or W. A D gene is named only where the DNA matches it firmly. Where a row states a size, it is once, few, many or the class of an expanded clone; other rows omit it.

j_call d_call v_call clone_size cdr3_nt cdr3_aa
TRBJ1-4 TRBD1 TRBV7-9 NA TGTGCCAGCGGGGGACAGAGTATGAATGAAAAACTGTTTTTT CASGGQSMNEKLFF
TRBJ2-1 TRBD1 TRBV30 NA TGTGCCTGGAGTCCGGGACAGGGGGCGTATGAGCAGTTCTTC CAWSPGQGAYEQFF
TRBJ1-1 TRBD1 TRBV4-3 NA TGCGCCAGCAGCCCGGACAGGGGGAACACTGAAGCTTTCTTT CASSPDRGNTEAFF
TRBJ2-5 TRBD1 TRBV2 NA TGTGCCAGCAGTAGGGACAGGGGCGACCAAGAGACCCAGTACTTC CASSRDRGDQETQYF
TRBJ1-4 NA TRBV27 NA TGTGCCAGCAGTCCGCGGACTCTGCATGAAAAACTGTTTTTT CASSPRTLHEKLFF
TRBJ1-3 NA TRBV6-5 NA TGTGCCAGCAGTTACGGGGGGATTGGAAACACCATATATTTT CASSYGGIGNTIYF
TRBJ1-2 NA TRBV11-2 NA TGTGCCAGCAGCTTTACAGGGACCAACTATGGCTACACCTTC CASSFTGTNYGYTF
TRBJ1-3 TRBD1 TRBV7-3 NA TGTGCCAGCAGCTTAGACAGGGGCGGAAACACCATATATTTT CASSLDRGGNTIYF
TRBJ2-5 NA TRBV4-1 few TGCGCCAGCAGCCGAATAGCGGAAGAGACCCAGTACTTC CASSRIAEETQYF
TRBJ1-1 NA TRBV21-1 NA TGTGCCAGCAGCAAATGGATTGGGACAGGAATAGTTAACACTGAAGCTTTCTTT CASSKWIGTGIVNTEAFF
TRBJ2-7 NA TRBV19 once TGTGCCAGTAGTCCTCAATCGGGAGAGTCCTACGAGCAGTACTTC CASSPQSGESYEQYF
TRBJ2-1 NA TRBV6-4 NA TGTGCCAGCAGCATCGGAGGGAGCTCCTACAATGAGCAGTTCTTC CASSIGGSSYNEQFF
TRBJ2-3 TRBD2 TRBV27 once TGTGCCAGCAGTTTATCGAAGGGACTAGCGGGAGCCCCAGATACGCAGTATTTT CASSLSKGLAGAPDTQYF
TRBJ2-1 NA TRBV15 NA TGTGCCACCAGCGGGGGGACCACCAATGAGCAGTTCTTC CATSGGTTNEQFF
TRBJ2-1 NA TRBV7-3 few TGTGCCAGCAGCTTGGATAGTTATGAGCAGTTCTTC CASSLDSYEQFF
TRBJ2-1 NA TRBV7-9 NA TGTGCCAGCAGCTTAGGGACCCAATACAATGAGCAGTTCTTC CASSLGTQYNEQFF
TRBJ2-7 NA TRBV20-1 NA TGCAGTGCTAGTCCCGACTTATTC CSASPDLF
TRBJ2-5 NA TRBV5-1 NA TGCGCCAGCAGTTTTGTTTCTGGGACGGGTTGGGAGACCCAGTACTTC CASSFVSGTGWETQYF
TRBJ1-2 NA TRBV7-9 NA TGTGCCAGCAGCCTAGGGGACTATGGCTACACCTTC CASSLGDYGYTF
TRBJ2-5 TRBD2 TRBV4-3 NA TGCGCCAGCAGCCAAGGCTTGGTAGCGGGAGATGAGACCCAGTACTTC CASSQGLVAGDETQYF
TRBJ1-2 NA TRBV28 NA TGTGCCAGCGAAAAGGAATTGGACTATGGCTACACCTTC CASEKELDYGYTF
TRBJ2-7 NA TRBV5-1 NA TGCGCCAGCAGCTTGGTGGCCGGGAGCTACGAGCAGTACTTC CASSLVAGSYEQYF
TRBJ2-7 NA TRBV6-9 NA TGTGCCAGCACGCCGAGGGCGACCTACGAGCAGTACTTC CASTPRATYEQYF
TRBJ1-5 TRBD1 TRBV12-5 NA TGTGCTAGTGGTTTGGGGGACAGGGGAGGGCAATCAGCCCCAGCATTT CASGLGDRGGQSAPAF
TRBJ1-5 TRBD1 TRBV7-9 NA TGTGCCAGCAGCCCCGGACAGGGGCTGAATCAGCCCCAGCATTTT CASSPGQGLNQPQHF
TRBJ1-2 TRBD1 TRBV9 NA TGTGCCAGCAGCGTAGATCGGGGACAGGTTGATGGCTACACCTTC CASSVDRGQVDGYTF
TRBJ2-1 TRBD2 TRBV28 NA TGTGCCAGCAGTCTAGCGGGAGGCGGGCAATCTGAGCAGTTCTTC CASSLAGGGQSEQFF
TRBJ2-2 TRBD2 TRBV7-7 NA TGTGCCAGCAGCTTAGCGGCGGGGGACACCGGGGAGCTGTTTTTT CASSLAAGDTGELFF
TRBJ2-3 TRBD2 TRBV6-1 NA TGTGCCAGCAGTGCAGCGGGACCCACAGATACGCAGTATTTT CASSAAGPTDTQYF
TRBJ2-5 NA TRBV7-8 NA TGTGCCAGCAGCTTAGGGGGCAGGCAGGAGACCCAGTACTTC CASSLGGRQETQYF
TRBJ1-2 NA TRBV19 NA TGTGCCAGTAGTATCTACGAGGGGCGCTATGGCTACACCTTC CASSIYEGRYGYTF
TRBJ2-1 TRBD2 TRBV7-8 few TGTGCCAGCAGGGTTAGACTAGCGGGAGAAGGTGAGCAGTTCTTC CASRVRLAGEGEQFF
TRBJ2-3 NA TRBV7-3 NA TGTGCCAGCAGCAACCGGGACGCCGGGACCACAGATACGCAGTATTTT CASSNRDAGTTDTQYF
TRBJ2-5 NA TRBV13 NA TGTGCCAGCAGCTTAGTGGGTACAGAGACCCAGTACTTC CASSLVGTETQYF
TRBJ1-3 NA TRBV18 once TGTGCCAGCTCACCTGGGACCTCCTCTGGAAACACCATATATTTT CASSPGTSSGNTIYF
TRBJ2-7 TRBD1 TRBV27 NA TGTGCCAGCAGTTTAACCCCCCGGACAGGGCAATACGAGCAGTACTTC CASSLTPRTGQYEQYF
TRBJ2-7 TRBD1 TRBV6-5 NA TGTGCCAGCAGTTCCCAGACAGGGACCTACGAGCAGTACTTC CASSSQTGTYEQYF
TRBJ1-1 NA TRBV19 NA TGTGCCAGTACAAGCCTACAGAGAGACACTGAAGCTTTCTTT CASTSLQRDTEAFF
TRBJ2-7 NA TRBV10-2 NA TGCGCCAGCAGTGAGCAGGGTACCTACGAGCAGTACTTC CASSEQGTYEQYF
TRBJ2-7 NA TRBV7-2 NA TGTGCCAGCAGCTTGGGGGGACAGTCCTACGAGCAGTACTTC CASSLGGQSYEQYF
TRBJ1-2 NA TRBV9 NA TGTGCCAGCAGCCCGGGGGACTATGGCTACACCTTC CASSPGDYGYTF
TRBJ2-2 NA TRBV5-1 NA TGCGCCAGCAGCTTGTTGGGACAAAACACCGGGGAGCTGTTTTTT CASSLLGQNTGELFF
TRBJ2-2 NA TRBV25-1 few TGTGCCAGCAGGTACACCGGGGAGCTGTTTTTT CASRYTGELFF
TRBJ1-2 NA TRBV6-1 NA TGTGCCAGCAGAGAAAAGGAACAGGGCCTCCGAAACTATGGCTACACCTTC CASREKEQGLRNYGYTF
TRBJ2-7 TRBD2 TRBV29-1 NA TGCAGCGTTGATGCGGGAGGGAACTACGAGCAGTACTTC CSVDAGGNYEQYF
TRBJ1-3 NA TRBV11-2 NA TGTGCCAGCAGCTTAGATTCAGCCGGAAACACCATATATTTT CASSLDSAGNTIYF
TRBJ1-5 NA TRBV6-5 NA TGTGCAGCCGGACCTTATAGCAATCAGCCCCAGCATTTT CAAGPYSNQPQHF
TRBJ2-7 NA TRBV5-6 NA TGTGCCAGCAGCTTGCAGGGGTACGAGCAGTACTTC CASSLQGYEQYF
TRBJ2-1 TRBD2 TRBV7-2 NA TGTGCCAGCACCAACGGGAGGTCCACCTACAATGAGCAGTTCTTC CASTNGRSTYNEQFF